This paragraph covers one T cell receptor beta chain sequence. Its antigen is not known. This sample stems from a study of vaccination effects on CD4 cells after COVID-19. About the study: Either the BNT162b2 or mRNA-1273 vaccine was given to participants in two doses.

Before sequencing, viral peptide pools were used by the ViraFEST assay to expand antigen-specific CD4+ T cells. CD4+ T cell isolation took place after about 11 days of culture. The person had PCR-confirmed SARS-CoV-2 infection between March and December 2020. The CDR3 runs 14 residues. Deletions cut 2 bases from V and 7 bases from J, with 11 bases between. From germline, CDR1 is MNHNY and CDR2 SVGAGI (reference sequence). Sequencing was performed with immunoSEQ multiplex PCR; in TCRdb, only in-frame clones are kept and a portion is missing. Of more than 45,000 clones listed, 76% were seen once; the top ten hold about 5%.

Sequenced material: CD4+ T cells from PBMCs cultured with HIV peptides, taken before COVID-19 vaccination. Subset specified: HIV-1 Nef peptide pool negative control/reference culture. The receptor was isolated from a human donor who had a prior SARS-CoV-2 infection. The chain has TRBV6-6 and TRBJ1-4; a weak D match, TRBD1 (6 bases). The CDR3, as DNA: TGTGCCAGCAGTTACCGCAGGGGAAGTGAAAAACTGTTTTTT. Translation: CASSYRRGSEKLFF.